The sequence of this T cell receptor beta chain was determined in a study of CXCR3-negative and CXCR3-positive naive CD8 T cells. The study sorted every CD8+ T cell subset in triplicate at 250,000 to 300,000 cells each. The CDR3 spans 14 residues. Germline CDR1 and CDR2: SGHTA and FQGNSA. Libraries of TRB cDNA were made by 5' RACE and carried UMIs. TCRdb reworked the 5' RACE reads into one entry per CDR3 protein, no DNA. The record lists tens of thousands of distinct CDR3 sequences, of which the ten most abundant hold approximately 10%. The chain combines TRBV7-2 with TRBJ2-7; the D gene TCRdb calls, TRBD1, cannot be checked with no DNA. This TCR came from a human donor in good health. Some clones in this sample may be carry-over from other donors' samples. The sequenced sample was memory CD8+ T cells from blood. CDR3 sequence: CASSLPGTEYEQYF.